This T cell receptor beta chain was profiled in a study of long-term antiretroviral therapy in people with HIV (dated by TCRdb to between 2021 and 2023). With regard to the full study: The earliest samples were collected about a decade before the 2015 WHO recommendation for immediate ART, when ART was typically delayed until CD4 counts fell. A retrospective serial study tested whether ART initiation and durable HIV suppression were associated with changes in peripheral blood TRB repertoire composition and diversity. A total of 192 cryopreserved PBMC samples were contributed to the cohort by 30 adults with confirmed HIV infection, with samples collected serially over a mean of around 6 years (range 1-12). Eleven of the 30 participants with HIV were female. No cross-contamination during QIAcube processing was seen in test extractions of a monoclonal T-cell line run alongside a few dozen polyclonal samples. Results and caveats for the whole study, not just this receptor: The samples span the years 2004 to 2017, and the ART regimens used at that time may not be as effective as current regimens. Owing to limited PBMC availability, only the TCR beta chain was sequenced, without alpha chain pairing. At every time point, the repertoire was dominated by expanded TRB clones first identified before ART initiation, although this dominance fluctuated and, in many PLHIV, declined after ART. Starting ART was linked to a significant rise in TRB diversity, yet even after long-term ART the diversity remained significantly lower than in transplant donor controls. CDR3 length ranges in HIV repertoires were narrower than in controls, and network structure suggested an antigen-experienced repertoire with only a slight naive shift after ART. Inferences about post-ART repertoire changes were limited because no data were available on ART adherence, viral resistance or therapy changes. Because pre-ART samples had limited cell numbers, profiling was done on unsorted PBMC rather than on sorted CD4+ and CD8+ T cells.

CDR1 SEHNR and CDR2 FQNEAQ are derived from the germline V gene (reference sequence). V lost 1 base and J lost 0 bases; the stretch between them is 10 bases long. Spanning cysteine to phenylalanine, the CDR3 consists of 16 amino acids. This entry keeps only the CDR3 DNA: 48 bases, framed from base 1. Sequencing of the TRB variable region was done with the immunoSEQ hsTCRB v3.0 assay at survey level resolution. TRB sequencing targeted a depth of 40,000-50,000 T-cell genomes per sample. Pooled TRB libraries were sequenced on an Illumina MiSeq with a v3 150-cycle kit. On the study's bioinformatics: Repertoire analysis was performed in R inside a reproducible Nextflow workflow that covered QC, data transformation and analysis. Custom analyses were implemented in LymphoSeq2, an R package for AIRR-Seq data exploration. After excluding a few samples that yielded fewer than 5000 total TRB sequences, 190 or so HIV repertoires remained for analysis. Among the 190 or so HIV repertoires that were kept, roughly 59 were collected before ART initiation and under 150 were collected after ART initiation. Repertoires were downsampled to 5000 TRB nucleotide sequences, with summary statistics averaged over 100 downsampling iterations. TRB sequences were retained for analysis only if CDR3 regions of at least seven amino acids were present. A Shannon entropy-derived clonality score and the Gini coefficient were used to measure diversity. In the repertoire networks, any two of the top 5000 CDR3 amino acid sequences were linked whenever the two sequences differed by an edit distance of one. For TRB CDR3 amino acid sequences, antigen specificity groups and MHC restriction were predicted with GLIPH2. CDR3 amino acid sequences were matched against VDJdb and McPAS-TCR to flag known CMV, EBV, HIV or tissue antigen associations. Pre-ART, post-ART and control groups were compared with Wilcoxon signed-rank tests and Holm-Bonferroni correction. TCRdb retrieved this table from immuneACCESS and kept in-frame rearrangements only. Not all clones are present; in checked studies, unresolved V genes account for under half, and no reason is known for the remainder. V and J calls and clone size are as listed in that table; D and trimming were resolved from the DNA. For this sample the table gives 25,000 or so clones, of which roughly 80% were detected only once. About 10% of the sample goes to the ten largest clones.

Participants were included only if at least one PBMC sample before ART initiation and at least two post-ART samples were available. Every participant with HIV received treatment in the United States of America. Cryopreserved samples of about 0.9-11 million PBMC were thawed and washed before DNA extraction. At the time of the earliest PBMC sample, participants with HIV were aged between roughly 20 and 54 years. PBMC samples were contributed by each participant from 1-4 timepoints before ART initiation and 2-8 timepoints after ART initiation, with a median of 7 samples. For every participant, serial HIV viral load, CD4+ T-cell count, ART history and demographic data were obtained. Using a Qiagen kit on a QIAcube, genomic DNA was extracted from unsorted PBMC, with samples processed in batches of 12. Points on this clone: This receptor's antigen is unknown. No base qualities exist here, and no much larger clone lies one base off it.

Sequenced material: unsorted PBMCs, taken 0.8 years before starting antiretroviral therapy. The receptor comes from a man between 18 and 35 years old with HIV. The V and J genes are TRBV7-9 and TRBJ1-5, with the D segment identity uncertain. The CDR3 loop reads CASSLEWGYSNQPQHF. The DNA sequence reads TGTGCCAGCAGCTTAGAGTGGGGATATAGCAATCAGCCCCAGCATTTT.